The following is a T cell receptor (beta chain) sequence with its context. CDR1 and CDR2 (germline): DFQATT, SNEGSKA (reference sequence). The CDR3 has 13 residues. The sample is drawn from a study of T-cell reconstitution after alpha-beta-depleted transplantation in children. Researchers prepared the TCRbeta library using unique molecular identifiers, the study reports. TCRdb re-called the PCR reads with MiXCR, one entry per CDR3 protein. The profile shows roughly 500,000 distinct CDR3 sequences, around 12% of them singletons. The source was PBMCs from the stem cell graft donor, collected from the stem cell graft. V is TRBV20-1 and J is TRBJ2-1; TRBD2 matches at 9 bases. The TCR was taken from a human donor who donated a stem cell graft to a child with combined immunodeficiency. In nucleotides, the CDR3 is TGCGGAGCGGCGGGAGGGTCCTACAATGAGCAGTTCTTC. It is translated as CGAAGGSYNEQFF.